This T cell receptor beta chain was documented in a study of shared T cell receptors in the human thymus. Only in-frame clones appear in the TCRdb table, and some are missing; sequencing was by immunoSEQ multiplex PCR. The table has roughly 410,000 clones, roughly 94% seen once. As regards this clone: One end of the junction does not line up with germline, which may come from a read error.

The sequenced sample was thymocytes. This TCR was sampled from a human donor.

Here the CDR3 reads CASSQGSPLLPSYQEIQYF. The CDR3 DNA sequence: TGTGCCAGCAGCCAAGGGTCCCCTTTACTTCCTTCTTACCAAGAGATCCAGTACTTC. This chain connects TRBV4-2 to TRBJ2-5; D uncertain. Germline-derived CDR1 and CDR2 are LGHNA and YNFKEQ. The CDR3 length is 19 residues.